The 8 T cell receptor beta chains below come from one sample, sequenced in a study of T cell responses to AZD1222 COVID-19 vaccine. Libraries were prepared by immunoSEQ multiplex PCR; TCRdb keeps only in-frame clonotypes and omits some of them. The sample carries some 130,000 clones, approximately 91% recorded once. The sequencing here drew on peripheral blood, taken 28 days after the second AZD1222 dose. The receptors originated from an adult who received the AZD1222 COVID-19 vaccine.

This chain uses TRBV18 with TRBJ2-1; perhaps TRBD1 as D (5 bases). Deletions cut 6 bases from V and 1 base from J, with 7 bases between. Germline values: CDR1 KGHSH, CDR2 LQKENI. The CDR3 is 13 amino acids. The CDR3 is CASSRVSYNEQFF. The CDR3 DNA follows: TGTGCCAGCTCCAGGGTATCCTACAATGAGCAGTTCTTC.

This sequence joins TRBV6-1 and TRBJ1-4; D unresolved. The CDR3 is made up of 16 amino acids. Trimming pared 3 bases from V and 0 bases from J, leaving 11 bases between. Germline lookup yields CDR1 MNHNS and CDR2 SASEGT. The CDR3 sequence: CASSDPGIATNEKLFF. CDR3 nucleotides: TGTGCCAGCAGTGATCCCGGGATAGCAACTAATGAAAAACTGTTTTTT.

The rearrangement links TRBV5-6 to TRBJ1-1; 10 nucleotides agree with TRBD1. V shed 4 bases, J shed 7 bases, and the junction held 4 bases outside the gene matches. The CDR3 runs to 13 residues. Germline CDR1 and CDR2: SGHDT and YYEEEE. In DNA, the CDR3 is TGTGCCAGCAGCCCTGGGACAGGGGTTGAAGCTTTCTTT. This gives the protein CASSPGTGVEAFF.

The rearrangement uses TRBV5-5 and TRBJ1-2; D gene uncertain. V was shortened by 1 base and J by 9 bases, with 13 bases between the two germline ends. Per the germline V gene, CDR1 is SGHKS and CDR2 is YYEKEE (reference sequence). The length of the CDR3 is 13 residues. As DNA, the CDR3 is TGTGCCAGCAGCTTGAATCTGCCAGAAAGCTACACCTTC. Protein product: CASSLNLPESYTF.

The chain recombines TRBV28 with TRBJ1-1; no firm D call. The V gene's germline CDR1 is MDHEN and CDR2 SYDVKM. The CDR3 is made up of 14 amino acids. V dropped 2 bases and J dropped 11 bases, with 18 bases sitting between them. DNA of the CDR3: TGTGCCAGCAGTTTAGGGAGGCCCAGAGTTGATGCTTTCTTT. Translated, it gives CASSLGRPRVDAFF.

This sequence joins TRBV28 and TRBJ2-3, with D perhaps TRBD1 (6 bases). CDR1 MDHEN and CDR2 SYDVKM come from the germline V gene. Trimming stripped 5 bases from V and 0 bases from J, with 12 bases between. The CDR3 length is 15 residues. The CDR3 DNA reads TGTGCCAGCAGTCCCTTACAGGGTAGCACAGATACGCAGTATTTT. Its protein product is CASSPLQGSTDTQYF.

This chain uses TRBV15 with TRBJ2-7; D call uncertain. Looked up from germline, CDR1 is LNHNV and CDR2 is YYDKDF (reference sequence). The CDR3 covers 14 residues. Trimming cost V 2 bases and J 5 bases, with 13 bases left between them. CDR3 amino acids: CATSRSAPLDEQYF. Here the CDR3 DNA reads TGTGCCACCAGCAGATCGGCTCCTCTCGACGAGCAGTACTTC.

The V call is TRBV28, the J call TRBJ2-2, with unresolved D. Trimming removed 6 bases at V and 2 bases at J, with 10 bases between. The germline V gene has CDR1 MDHEN and CDR2 SYDVKM. CDR3 length: 14 amino acids. Here the CDR3 reads CASSQNRNTGELFF. Written as DNA, the CDR3 is TGTGCCAGCAGCCAAAACCGTAACACCGGGGAGCTGTTTTTT.